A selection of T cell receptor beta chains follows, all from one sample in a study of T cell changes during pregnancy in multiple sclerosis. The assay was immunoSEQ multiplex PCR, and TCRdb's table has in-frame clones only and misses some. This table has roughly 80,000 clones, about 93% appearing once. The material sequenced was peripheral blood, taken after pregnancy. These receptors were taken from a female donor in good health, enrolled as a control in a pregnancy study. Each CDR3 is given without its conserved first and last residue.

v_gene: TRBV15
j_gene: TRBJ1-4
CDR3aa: ATSGKDIATNEKLF

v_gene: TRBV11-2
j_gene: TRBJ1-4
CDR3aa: ASRPRQFNEKLF

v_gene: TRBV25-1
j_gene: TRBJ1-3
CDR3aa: ASSEILRFSGNTIY

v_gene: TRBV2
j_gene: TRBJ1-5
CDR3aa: ASSGTGHNQPQH

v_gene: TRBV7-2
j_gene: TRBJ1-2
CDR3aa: ASSLGGRQGGGYT

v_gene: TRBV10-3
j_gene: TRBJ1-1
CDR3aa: AISFPGQGSSEAF

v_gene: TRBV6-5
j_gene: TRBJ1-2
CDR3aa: ASSSNAGGGYT

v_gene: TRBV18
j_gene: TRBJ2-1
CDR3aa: ASSLQGQEQF

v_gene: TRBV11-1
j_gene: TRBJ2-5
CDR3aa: ASSFRLAGVQETQY

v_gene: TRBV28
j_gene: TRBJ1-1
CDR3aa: ASSLSGVTEAF

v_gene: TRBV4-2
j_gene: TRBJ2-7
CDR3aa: ASSQYPPSGREYEQY

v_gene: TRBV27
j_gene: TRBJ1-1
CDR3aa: ASSPWTGYTEAF

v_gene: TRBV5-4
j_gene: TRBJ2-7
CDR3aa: ASSPRSGQGSYEQY

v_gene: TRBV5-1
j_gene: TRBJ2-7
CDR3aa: ASSLAAGLINEQY

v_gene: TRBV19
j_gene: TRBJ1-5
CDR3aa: ASSDRLNQPQH

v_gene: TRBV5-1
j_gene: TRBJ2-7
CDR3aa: ASTRTGTTYEQY

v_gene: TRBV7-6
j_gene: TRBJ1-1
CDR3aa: ASSRGMRNTEAF

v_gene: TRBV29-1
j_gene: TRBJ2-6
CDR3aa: SVGQGGPGANVLT

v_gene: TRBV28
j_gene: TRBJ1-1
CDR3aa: ASSSPTGNTEAF

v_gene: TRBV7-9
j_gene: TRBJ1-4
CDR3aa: ASGGTNEKLF

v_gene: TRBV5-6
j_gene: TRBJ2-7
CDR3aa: ASSWGGPHSYEQY

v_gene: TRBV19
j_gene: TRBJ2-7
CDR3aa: ASRKNQRYEQY

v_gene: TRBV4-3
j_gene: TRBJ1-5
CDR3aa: ASSHSTDQPQH

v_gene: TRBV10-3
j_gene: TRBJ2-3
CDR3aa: AIRAGGGSTDTQY

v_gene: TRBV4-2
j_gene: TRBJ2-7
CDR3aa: ASSLTPGQDYEQY

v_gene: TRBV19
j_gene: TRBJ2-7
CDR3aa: ASGRTASSYEQY

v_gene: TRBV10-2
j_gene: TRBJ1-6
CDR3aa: ASSERGQGPNNSPLH

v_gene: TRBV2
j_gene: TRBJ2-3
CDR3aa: ASSVWTSGGASTDTQY

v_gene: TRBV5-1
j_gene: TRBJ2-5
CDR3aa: ASIPTGGTETQY

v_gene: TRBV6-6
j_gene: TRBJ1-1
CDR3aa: ASSFLGAEAF

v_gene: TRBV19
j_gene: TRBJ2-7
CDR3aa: ASSTFSGGPGVEQY

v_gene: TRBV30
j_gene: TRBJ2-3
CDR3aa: AGLKRGLTDTQY

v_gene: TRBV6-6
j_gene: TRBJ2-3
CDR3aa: ASTNRGLGADTQY

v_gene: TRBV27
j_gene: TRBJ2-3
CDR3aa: ASSFRGGWETDTQY

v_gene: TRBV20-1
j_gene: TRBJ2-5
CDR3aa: SAGQGETQY

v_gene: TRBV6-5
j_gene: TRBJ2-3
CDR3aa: ASTRDRATYTQY

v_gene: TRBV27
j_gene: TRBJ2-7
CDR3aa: ASSFGGRVHEQY

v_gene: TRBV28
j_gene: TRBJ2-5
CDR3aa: ASSSGGSLKTQY

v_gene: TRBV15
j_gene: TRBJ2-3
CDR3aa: ATSRDLGRGRLAGTRDTQY

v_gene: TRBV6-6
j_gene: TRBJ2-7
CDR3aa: ASRVDGSSYEQY

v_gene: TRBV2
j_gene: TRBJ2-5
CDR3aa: ASSVGQGGWETQY

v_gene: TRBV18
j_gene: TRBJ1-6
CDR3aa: ASSTNPGQNSPLH

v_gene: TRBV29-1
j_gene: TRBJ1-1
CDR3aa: SAVQGSTEAF

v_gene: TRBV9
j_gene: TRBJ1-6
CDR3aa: ASSITGDSPLH

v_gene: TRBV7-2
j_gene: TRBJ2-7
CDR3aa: ASSLGVSGGYEQY

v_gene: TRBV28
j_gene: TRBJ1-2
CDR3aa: ASSLSQGNYGYT

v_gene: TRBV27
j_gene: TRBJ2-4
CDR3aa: ASRELTGGLNIQY

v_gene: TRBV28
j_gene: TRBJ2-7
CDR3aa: ASSFSGTRSYEQY

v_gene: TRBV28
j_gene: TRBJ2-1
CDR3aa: ASSRNAGFREQF

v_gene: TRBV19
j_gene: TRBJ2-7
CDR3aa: ASSETGGFYEQY

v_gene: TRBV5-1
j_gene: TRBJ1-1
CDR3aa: ASSPVLNTEAF

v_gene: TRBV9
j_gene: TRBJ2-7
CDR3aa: ASSVAGGGFSSPEQY

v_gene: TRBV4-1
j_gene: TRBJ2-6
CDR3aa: ASSQLGFPGANVLT

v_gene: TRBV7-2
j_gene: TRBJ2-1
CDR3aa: ASSLAASGYNEQF

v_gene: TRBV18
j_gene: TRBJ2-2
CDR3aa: ASSLTTDGELF